Described below is a single T cell receptor (beta chain) sequence and its context. Its binding antigen is unknown. Base-call qualities are not available, and no considerably larger clone is one nucleotide away. The CDR3 contains 15 residues, cysteine and phenylalanine counted. Only the CDR3 part of the read is kept: 45 bases, read in frame from the first base. CDR1 is given as LNHNV and CDR2 as YYDKDF, both from the germline V gene (reference sequence). Deletion took 0 bases off V and 0 bases off J, with a span of 8 bases between the germline ends. The collaborating institutions used their own protocols to collect whole blood in K2EDTA tubes. For TCRbeta analysis, collaborator samples were shipped as frozen whole blood, as isolated PBMCs, or as DNA extracted from either sample type. This sample was taken from a study of blood T cell repertoires in COVID-19 (dated by TCRdb to about 2020). A note on the overall study: Collaborator samples came from the United States, Italy and Spain and covered acute and convalescent phases of COVID-19. The material from the prospective study consisted of cDNA or gDNA derived from T cells, B-cell-depleted T cells, or PBMCs. The dataset comprised deeply sampled blood TCRbeta repertoires from subjects exposed to, actively infected with, or recovered from COVID-19. The repertoires were released in a freely available public database meant as a resource for research on the immune response to SARS-CoV-2. Samples were obtained from the ongoing ImmuneRACE study (first 160 participants) and from over 1,000 subjects provided by 6 global collaborators. Sample metadata almost always included a de-identified subject ID, COVID-19 status, age in years and sex. Where available, HLA class I and class II types were obtained from metadata supplied by the sample provider rather than from assay-based typing.

The immunoSEQ Assay, a bias-controlled multiplex PCR, was used to amplify TCRbeta CDR3 regions from genomic DNA. Concerning the study's data processing: Nucleated cell counts per sample were estimated from amplification of reference gene primers within the assay. Sequence reads were collapsed and filtered to measure the absolute abundance of every unique TCRbeta CDR3 rearrangement. For each sample, productive Simpson clonality was calculated as the square root of Simpson's diversity index across productive rearrangements. The clones in this table, taken by TCRdb from immuneACCESS, are in-frame only. Not every clone is retained; where verified, under half of the shortfall comes from an unresolved V gene, and the cause of the rest is unknown. V, J and clone size reflect that table, while D and trimming were determined from the DNA. The sample records about 190,000 clones, roughly four fifths of which are singletons. The ten largest clonotypes hold under 7.5% of the sample.

Overall study outcomes, separate from this receptor: Clinical and demographic metadata were provided uncurated, with the amount varying by source and participant.

The receptor was derived from a woman aged 40 to 50 with acute or convalescent COVID-19. The sample comprised peripheral blood. The V and J segments used are TRBV15 and TRBJ1-1, with the D gene call left open. In nucleotides, the sequence is TGTGCCACCAGCAGAGAATCCGGGGTGAACACTGAAGCTTTCTTT. This translates into CATSRESGVNTEAFF.